The text below deals with one TCR beta chain. Its antigen is undetermined. The CDR3 covers 14 residues. Germline V gene lookup returns CDR1 ENHRY and CDR2 SYGVKD. These data belong to a study of monozygotic twins with inflammatory bowel disease. From its re-call of the 5' RACE reads, TCRdb lists each CDR3 protein once, without DNA. The sample's table shows approximately 390,000 distinct CDR3 sequences. Notes on the study in general: Clonotypes shared with others were fewer in IBD patients than in healthy twins, especially with disease activity.

Sequenced sample: blood. The chain uses TRBV10-3 and TRBJ1-2; the TCRdb call, TRBD1, lacks DNA for checking. The clonotype was recovered from a human donor with ulcerative colitis or Crohn's disease, or a healthy co-twin of an affected twin (not recorded which). The CDR3 loop is CAIREQGPNYGYTF.